Listed below are T cell receptor beta chains from one sample, sequenced in a study of T cell repertoires and HLA-DP antigens. Their antigens are not known. The data were produced by immunoSEQ multiplex PCR, yet TCRdb's version contains in-frame clones alone and is incomplete. In the table there are about 73,000 clones, around 80% of which are singletons. Source material: CD4+ T cells from PBMCs. The source is a man aged 60-69 years in good health and CMV-seronegative. The CDR3 runs from the conserved cysteine through the conserved F or W. A D gene is named only where the DNA matches it firmly. Size is stated for part of the rows, as once, few or many counts, or as a class when the clone is expanded.

d_call	j_call	clone_size	v_call	cdr3_aa	cdr3_nt
.	TRBJ2-3	.	TRBV4-3	CASSQNTADTQYF	TGCGCCAGCAGCCAGAATACTGCAGATACGCAGTATTTT
.	TRBJ2-1	.	TRBV5-1	CASSLDPNNEQFF	TGCGCCAGCAGCCTGGACCCGAACAATGAGCAGTTCTTC
TRBD1	TRBJ1-1	.	TRBV2	CASRDGQGAVEAFF	TGTGCCAGCAGAGATGGACAGGGGGCTGTTGAAGCTTTCTTT
TRBD1	TRBJ1-1	.	TRBV7-2	CASTTRGGTIEAFF	TGTGCCAGCACTACCAGGGGGGGAACGATTGAAGCTTTCTTT
TRBD1	TRBJ1-2	.	TRBV19	CASSKPGQSTRANYGYTF	TGTGCCAGTAGTAAACCGGGACAGTCGACCCGAGCTAACTATGGCTACACCTTC
TRBD1	TRBJ1-6	once	TRBV7-9	CASSQYGTGGDGSSPLHF	TGTGCCAGCAGCCAATATGGGACAGGGGGCGATGGAAGTTCACCCCTCCACTTT
TRBD1	TRBJ1-1	.	TRBV5-6	CASRRTGTNTEAFF	TGTGCCAGCAGGCGGACAGGAACGAACACTGAAGCTTTCTTT
TRBD1	TRBJ2-7	.	TRBV4-1	CASSQDLQGNSYEQYF	TGCGCCAGCAGCCAAGACTTACAGGGGAACTCCTACGAGCAGTACTTC
TRBD2	TRBJ2-1	.	TRBV14	CASSRGTRNEQFF	TGTGCCAGCAGCCGGGGGACTAGGAATGAGCAGTTCTTC
.	TRBJ2-1	.	TRBV18	CASSRSGNNNEQFF	TGTGCCAGCTCACGATCCGGGAACAACAATGAGCAGTTCTTC
TRBD2	TRBJ2-2	.	TRBV7-2	CASSLTSGGSYTGELFF	TGTGCCAGCAGCTTAACTAGCGGGGGTTCGTACACCGGGGAGCTGTTTTTT
.	TRBJ1-4	medium-sized	TRBV7-9	CASSLGLIAEGNEKLFF	TGTGCCAGCAGCTTAGGTCTTATCGCGGAGGGTAATGAAAAACTGTTTTTT
TRBD2	TRBJ2-7	.	TRBV28	CASSFLTGGTDYEQYF	TGTGCCAGCAGTTTTTTAACGGGGGGAACCGACTACGAGCAGTACTTC
.	TRBJ2-1	.	TRBV5-1	CASNLGGQQYNEQFF	TGCGCCAGCAACTTGGGGGGACAGCAGTACAATGAGCAGTTCTTC
.	TRBJ2-5	.	TRBV7-8	CASMFTLGGYQETQYF	TGTGCCAGCATGTTCACCTTAGGGGGGTACCAAGAGACCCAGTACTTC
TRBD1	TRBJ1-1	.	TRBV30	CAWVGQGEAFF	TGTGCCTGGGTTGGACAGGGTGAAGCTTTCTTT
TRBD2	TRBJ2-1	once	TRBV4-1	CASSQEGTGGRNEQFF	TGCGCCAGCAGCCAAGAAGGAACGGGAGGCCGGAATGAGCAGTTCTTC
TRBD1	TRBJ1-1	.	TRBV27	CASTLTGLGTEAFF	TGTGCCAGCACCTTGACAGGGTTGGGAACTGAAGCTTTCTTT
.	TRBJ1-6	once	TRBV27	CASSLSGWESSYNSPLHF	TGTGCCAGCAGTTTATCGGGGTGGGAGAGCTCCTATAATTCACCCCTCCACTTT
.	TRBJ2-1	.	TRBV5-5	CASSLERSGPFF	TGTGCCAGCAGCTTGGAGCGGTCGGGTCCGTTCTTC
TRBD1	TRBJ2-3	.	TRBV7-2	CASSFRTGGTDTQYF	TGTGCCAGCAGCTTTAGGACAGGGGGCACAGATACGCAGTATTTT
.	TRBJ1-1	.	TRBV7-9	CASSPDGKTEAFF	TGTGCCAGCAGCCCCGACGGTAAAACTGAAGCTTTCTTT
.	TRBJ1-2	.	TRBV4-3	CASSQGADSTTVWYGYTF	TGCGCCAGCAGCCAAGGGGCCGACAGCACCACAGTTTGGTATGGCTACACCTTC
.	TRBJ2-5	.	TRBV10-1	CASSFGGTVQETQYF	TGCGCCAGCAGTTTCGGGGGGACAGTCCAAGAGACCCAGTACTTC
.	TRBJ2-2	.	TRBV5-1	CASSLAFTTGELFF	TGCGCCAGCAGCTTGGCTTTCACAACCGGGGAGCTGTTTTTT
TRBD2	TRBJ2-1	.	TRBV7-3	CASSSNPGTSGRNEQFF	TGTGCCAGCAGCTCCAACCCTGGGACTAGCGGGAGGAATGAGCAGTTCTTC
TRBD2	TRBJ2-3	.	TRBV5-4	CASSQKKAASGGADTQYF	TGTGCCAGCAGCCAAAAAAAAGCGGCTAGCGGGGGGGCTGATACGCAGTATTTT
.	TRBJ1-4	few	TRBV20-1	CSARRNEKLFF	TGCAGTGCTAGAAGAAATGAAAAACTGTTTTTT
TRBD1	TRBJ2-3	.	TRBV7-9	CASSQAQWGQGMGTQYF	TGTGCCAGCAGCCAGGCCCAATGGGGACAGGGGATGGGTACGCAGTATTTT
.	TRBJ1-4	.	TRBV5-1	CASSLAGSTNEKLFF	TGCGCCAGCAGCTTGGCGGGATCAACTAATGAAAAACTGTTTTTT
.	TRBJ1-4	.	TRBV7-8	CASSAQATNEKLFF	TGTGCCAGCAGCGCCCAAGCAACTAATGAAAAACTGTTTTTT
TRBD2	TRBJ2-1	.	TRBV10-1	CASSERSSGGPNEQFF	TGCGCCAGCAGTGAAAGGTCCAGCGGGGGTCCCAATGAGCAGTTCTTC
.	TRBJ1-1	.	TRBV7-2	CASSSLGTMNTEAFF	TGTGCCAGCAGCTCCTTGGGGACCATGAACACTGAAGCTTTCTTT
TRBD1	TRBJ1-3	.	TRBV5-6	CASSSGTGGNTIYF	TGTGCCAGCAGCTCGGGGACAGGGGGAAACACCATATATTTT
.	TRBJ2-2	.	TRBV14	CASSQSGELFF	TGTGCCAGCAGCCAGAGCGGGGAGCTGTTTTTT
.	TRBJ1-1	.	TRBV5-1	CASSLTVENTEAFF	TGCGCCAGCAGCTTGACAGTTGAGAACACTGAAGCTTTCTTT
TRBD2	TRBJ2-5	.	TRBV19	CASASGGHNQETQYF	TGTGCCAGTGCTAGCGGGGGCCACAACCAAGAGACCCAGTACTTC
TRBD1	TRBJ2-5	.	TRBV5-1	CASSQGQGAGTQYF	TGCGCCAGCAGCCAGGGACAGGGGGCAGGGACCCAGTACTTC
TRBD1	TRBJ1-5	once	TRBV2	CATAGQANQPQHF	TGTGCCACAGCTGGACAGGCCAATCAGCCCCAGCATTTT
TRBD2	TRBJ2-2	.	TRBV7-6	CASSLLAGDGELFF	TGTGCCAGCAGCTTATTAGCGGGGGACGGGGAGCTGTTTTTT
.	TRBJ1-1	few	TRBV5-1	CASSSGRNTEAFF	TGCGCCAGCAGCTCCGGACGGAACACTGAAGCTTTCTTT
.	TRBJ1-5	.	TRBV7-2	CASSQINQPQHF	TGTGCCAGCAGCCAAATCAATCAGCCCCAGCATTTT
TRBD1	TRBJ2-2	.	TRBV14	CASSQLRGSNTGELFF	TGTGCCAGCAGCCAGCTCAGGGGGTCGAACACCGGGGAGCTGTTTTTT
.	TRBJ1-1	.	TRBV30	CAWSPGLGNTEAFF	TGTGCCTGGAGCCCGGGGCTCGGGAACACTGAAGCTTTCTTT
.	TRBJ1-2	.	TRBV11-2	CASSLSGRGYTF	TGTGCCAGCAGCTTAAGTGGGAGAGGCTACACCTTC
.	TRBJ2-5	.	TRBV7-2	CASSFQGGKETQYF	TGTGCCAGCAGCTTTCAGGGTGGAAAAGAGACCCAGTACTTC